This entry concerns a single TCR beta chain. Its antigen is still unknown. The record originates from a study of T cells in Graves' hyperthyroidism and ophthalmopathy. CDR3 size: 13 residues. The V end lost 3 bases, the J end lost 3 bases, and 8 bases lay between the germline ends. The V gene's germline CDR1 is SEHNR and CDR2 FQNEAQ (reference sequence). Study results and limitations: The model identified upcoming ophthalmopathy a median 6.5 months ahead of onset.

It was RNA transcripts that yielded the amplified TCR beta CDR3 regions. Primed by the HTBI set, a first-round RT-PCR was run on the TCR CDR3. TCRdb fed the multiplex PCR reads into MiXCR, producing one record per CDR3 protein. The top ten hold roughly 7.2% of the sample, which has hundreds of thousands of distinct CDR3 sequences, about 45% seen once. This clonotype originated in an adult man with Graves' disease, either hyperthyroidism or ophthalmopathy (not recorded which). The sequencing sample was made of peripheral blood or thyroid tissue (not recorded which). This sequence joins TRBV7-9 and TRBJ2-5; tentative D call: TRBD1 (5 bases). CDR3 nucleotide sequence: TGTGCCAGCAGCTTCATAGGGGAAGAGACCCAGTACTTC. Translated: CASSFIGEETQYF.